The clone carrying this T cell receptor (beta chain) has only a few counts. Its target is not known. V shed 6 bases and J 4 bases; nucleotides not matched to a gene: 11. There are 15 residues in the CDR3. CDR1 DFQATT and CDR2 SNEGSKA come from the germline V gene (reference sequence). This sample was taken from a study of identical twins. Study results and caveats: Zero-insertion results could be subject to partial confounding by invariant MAIT and iNKT cells.

In TCRdb, the 5' RACE reads were re-called with MiXCR into one record per CDR3 protein. This table has some 500,000 distinct CDR3 sequences, approximately 15% appearing once. The same sample was also used in a study of yellow fever vaccine responses in identical twins.

This sequence originates from a young woman in good health. Sequenced: CD4+ T cells sorted from blood. V is TRBV20-1 and J is TRBJ2-2; TRBD2 agrees at 7 bases. CDR3 amino acids: CSASTGTTATGELFF. The CDR3 nucleotides are TGCAGTGCGAGCACCGGGACTACCGCCACCGGGGAGCTGTTTTTT.